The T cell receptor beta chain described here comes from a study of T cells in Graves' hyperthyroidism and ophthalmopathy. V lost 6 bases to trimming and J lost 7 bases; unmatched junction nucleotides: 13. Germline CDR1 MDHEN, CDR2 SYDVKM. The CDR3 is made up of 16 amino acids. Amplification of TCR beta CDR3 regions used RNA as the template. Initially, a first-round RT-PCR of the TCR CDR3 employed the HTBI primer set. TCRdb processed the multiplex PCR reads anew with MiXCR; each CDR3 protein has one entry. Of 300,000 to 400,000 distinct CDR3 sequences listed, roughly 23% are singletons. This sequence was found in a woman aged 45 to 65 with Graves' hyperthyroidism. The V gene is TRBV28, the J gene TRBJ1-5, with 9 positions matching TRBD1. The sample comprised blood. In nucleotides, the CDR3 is TGTGCCAGCAGCGATCCCGGGACAGGGCGTTACCAGCCCCAGCATTTT. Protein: CASSDPGTGRYQPQHF.